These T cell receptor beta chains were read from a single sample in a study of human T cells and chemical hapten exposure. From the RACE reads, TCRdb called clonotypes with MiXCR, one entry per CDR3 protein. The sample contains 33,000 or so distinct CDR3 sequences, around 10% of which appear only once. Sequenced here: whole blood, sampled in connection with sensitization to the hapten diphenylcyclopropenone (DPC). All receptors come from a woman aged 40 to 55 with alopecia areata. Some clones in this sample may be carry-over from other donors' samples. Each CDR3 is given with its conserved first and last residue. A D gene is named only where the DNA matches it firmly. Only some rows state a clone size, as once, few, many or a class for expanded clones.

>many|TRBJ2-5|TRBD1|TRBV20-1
CSARRRQGLQTQYF
TGCAGTGCTCGACGTCGACAGGGGTTACAGACCCAGTACTTC
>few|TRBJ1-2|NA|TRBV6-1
CASSDPGTTNYGYTF
TGTGCCAGCAGTGATCCTGGGACAACTAACTATGGCTACACCTTC
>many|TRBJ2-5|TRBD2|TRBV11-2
CASSLRASGAQETQYF
TGTGCCAGCAGCTTACGGGCTAGCGGGGCACAAGAGACCCAGTACTTC
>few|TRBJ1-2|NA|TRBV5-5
CASSLESSYGYTF
TGTGCCAGCAGCTTGGAGTCATCCTATGGCTACACCTTC
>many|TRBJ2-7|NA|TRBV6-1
CASSEGWDSYEQYF
TGTGCCAGCAGTGAGGGCTGGGACTCCTACGAGCAGTACTTC
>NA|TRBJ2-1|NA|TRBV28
CASTGRLHYEQFF
TGTGCCAGCACTGGCAGATTACATTATGAGCAGTTCTTC
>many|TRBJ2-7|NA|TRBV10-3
CAISESEDYEQYF
TGTGCCATCAGTGAGTCCGAGGATTACGAGCAGTACTTC
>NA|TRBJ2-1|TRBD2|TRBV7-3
CASSLVASGSVEQFF
TGTGCCAGCAGCTTAGTGGCTAGCGGGAGTGTTGAGCAGTTCTTC
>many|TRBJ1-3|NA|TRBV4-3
CASSQDRGNTIYF
TGCGCCAGCAGCCAAGATCGCGGAAACACCATATATTTT
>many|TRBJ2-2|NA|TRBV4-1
CASSLTWGTGELFF
TGCGCCAGCAGCCTCACCTGGGGCACCGGGGAGCTGTTTTTT
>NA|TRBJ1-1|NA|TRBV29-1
CSVDKQGNTEAFF
TGCAGCGTTGATAAACAGGGGAACACTGAAGCTTTCTTT
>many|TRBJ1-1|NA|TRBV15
CATSREGERLGAFF
TGTGCCACCAGCAGAGAAGGAGAAAGACTAGGAGCTTTCTTT
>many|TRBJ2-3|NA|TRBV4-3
CASSQDAAVGDTQYF
TGCGCCAGCAGCCAAGATGCCGCGGTCGGGGATACGCAGTATTTT
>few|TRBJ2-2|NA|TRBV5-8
CASSLIPNTGELFF
TGTGCCAGCAGCTTGATACCGAACACCGGGGAGCTGTTTTTT
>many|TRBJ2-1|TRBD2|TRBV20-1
CSASGITSGPYNEQFF
TGCAGTGCTAGCGGTATTACTAGCGGGCCCTACAATGAGCAGTTCTTC
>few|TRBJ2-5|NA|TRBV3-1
CASSQDVPKETQYF
TGTGCCAGCAGCCAAGATGTGCCTAAAGAGACCCAGTACTTC
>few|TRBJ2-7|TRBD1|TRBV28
CASTETGPHEQYF
TGTGCCAGCACCGAGACAGGGCCCCACGAGCAGTACTTC
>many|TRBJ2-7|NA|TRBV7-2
CASSLYGGPYEQYF
TGTGCCAGCAGCTTATACGGGGGCCCCTACGAGCAGTACTTC
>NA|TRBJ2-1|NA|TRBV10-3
CAISGPSSYNEQFF
TGTGCCATCAGTGGACCGAGCTCCTACAATGAGCAGTTCTTC
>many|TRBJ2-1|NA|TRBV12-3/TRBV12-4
CASSLAVGEYEQFF
TGTGCCAGCAGTTTAGCTGTAGGGGAGTATGAGCAGTTCTTC
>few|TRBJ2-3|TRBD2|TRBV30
CAWSPSGRSSTQYF
TGTGCCTGGAGTCCTAGCGGGAGGTCCAGTACGCAGTATTTT
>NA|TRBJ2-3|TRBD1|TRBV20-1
CSARVSIGQGISDTQYF
TGCAGTGCTAGAGTGTCAATAGGACAGGGGATTTCAGATACGCAGTATTTT
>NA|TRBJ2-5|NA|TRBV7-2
CASSFRGLFQETQYF
TGTGCCAGCAGCTTCAGGGGACTTTTCCAAGAGACCCAGTACTTC
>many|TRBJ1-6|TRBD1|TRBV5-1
CASSPGQDNSPLHF
TGCGCCAGCAGCCCCGGACAGGATAATTCACCCCTCCACTTT
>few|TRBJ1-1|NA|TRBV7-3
CASSFVGDTEAFF
TGTGCCAGCAGCTTCGTAGGGGACACTGAAGCTTTCTTT